This note documents a single TCR beta chain sequence. This clone's antigen is unknown. It has no much larger one-base neighbor in the sample; base qualities were not kept. This entry comes from a study of cytomegalovirus exposure and HLA in healthy donors (dated by TCRdb to the late 2010s). With respect to the entire study: In an earlier analysis of roughly 500 of the donors, around 290 Gb of sequence data and 90 million to 120 million unique TCR beta sequences from about 180 million T cells were reported. An early release that covered roughly 600 HLA-typed donors contained approximately 290 gigabases of sequencing data and some 87 million unique TCR sequences. Of the approximately 370 genotyped donors, roughly 80% were placed in the genetic ancestry cluster associated with self-reported Caucasian donors. The study aimed to test whether signatures of past pathogen exposure could be identified by cataloging public T cell receptors. Using immunosequencing, the study profiled T cell repertoires from 500 to 800 subjects and related those repertoires to cytomegalovirus serostatus. Along with the roughly 610-subject first cohort, a separate validation cohort of about 110 different subjects was used. The study combined high-throughput TCR immunosequencing, statistical association of individual TCRs with disease status, and machine learning to predict cytomegalovirus infection status. In a later analysis, previously published TCR beta repertoires from 666 donors were re-analyzed and high-resolution HLA genotyping was added so that TCR occurrence patterns could be studied. Rather than drawing on any new phenotypic data, the later analysis identified candidate immune exposures from TCR beta sequences and the way those sequences occurred across donors. An earlier analysis of 587 of the donors applied high-throughput TCR beta sequencing to assess whether each TCR beta V gene segment acted as functional or pseudogenic. Donor age, sex, ethnicity and CMV serostatus were compiled together with the repertoire data. In a later genetic analysis, genome-wide SNP genotypes for about 65% of the roughly 700 donors were used, and that subset was treated as a discovery cohort. Every repertoire in the discovery cohort had been generated on one and the same sequencing platform. HLA typing covered class I and class II loci at four-digit resolution. Typing coverage varied by locus: about 629-630 donors for A, B, C, DRB1 and DQB1; approximately 500 for DQA1; over 600 for DPA1; roughly 470 for DPB1. Four or five DR-DQ haplotypes were handled as single units for association and clustering, since linkage in the cohort was strong. Across 398 genotyped donors of the cohort, an average of approximately 220,000 unique TCR beta nucleotide sequences per donor were sequenced, and approximately 17% of those sequences were non-productive.

The library relied on the immunoSEQ multiplex PCR assay. For the multiplex PCR, a mixture combining 60 forward primers for TCR Vbeta segments and 13 reverse primers for TCR Jbeta segments was used. The CDR3 region of rearranged TCR beta genes was amplified from genomic DNA by a multiplex PCR assay. The amplified TCR beta libraries were sequenced on the Illumina HiSeq System as 87-base-pair reads. Concerning the study's data processing: A later analysis counted about 82 million unique TCR beta chains across the 700 or so repertoires, and some 11 million of these chains were shared by at least two donors. Raw reads were error-corrected and collapsed into unique sequences with a nearest-neighbor algorithm that merged closely related sequences to remove PCR and sequencing errors. To assign V, D and J gene segments, CDR3 sequences were aligned to IMGT reference sequences. For a sequence to be retained, a match of at least six nucleotides was required to both a V gene segment and a J gene segment. Rearrangements were classified as productive when the CDR3 lacked stop codons and remained in frame with V and J, and all other rearrangements were classified as non-productive. CDR3 was defined by IMGT convention, running from the second conserved V-encoded cysteine to the conserved J-encoded phenylalanine. The earlier analysis of about 610 of the donors excluded sequences that lacked an unambiguous match to a single V gene segment. In an earlier analysis of several hundred of the donors, V segments were called functional above 56.7% productive rearrangements and were called segregating when the between-donor standard deviation exceeded 5%. To diagnose cytomegalovirus status from the catalog of TCR beta chain sequences, a statistical classification framework was built. In a later analysis, TCR nucleotide sequences were compared against IMGT/GENE-DB human TR gene sequences so that V and J genes could be assigned. The TCRdist pipeline was used in a later analysis to assign CDR3 sequences and most-parsimonious VDJ recombination scenarios. In a later analysis, each TCR beta chain was defined by its CDR3 amino acid sequence together with its V-gene family, and reads lacking a unique V-gene family were excluded. To address suspected cross-contamination and a sequencing artifact, a later analysis removed roughly 640 highly shared, low-generation-probability nucleotide sequences. For each public chain, a later analysis derived a clonal expansion index from normalized ranks of inferred template counts within each repertoire. In a later analysis, generation probabilities were computed with a VDJ recombination model fitted to out-of-frame rearrangements, and the resulting probabilities were checked against IGoR. In a later analysis, TCR-TCR, TCR-HLA and TCR-CMV co-occurrence was scored with hypergeometric tests, and a repertoire-size bias correction was applied to TCR pairs. In a later analysis, false discovery rates were estimated by permuting HLA or CMV assignments 20 times. In a later analysis, co-occurring TCRs were grouped with DBSCAN, and TCRdist sequence similarity was added when clustering was performed within HLA-allele-positive subsets. For co-occurrence clustering, repertoires with fewer than 30,000 or more than 120,000 public chains were excluded, along with roughly 5 repertoires with anomalous nucleotide sharing. TCRdb took over this immuneACCESS table, retaining in-frame rearrangements with V and J assigned. Such tables are incomplete; in checked studies, under half of the missing clones stem from an unresolved V gene, and the remainder is unexplained. V and J calls and clone size follow that table, whereas D and trimming were derived from the DNA. This sample lists about 200,000 clones; 75% to 85% were detected once. Approximately 1.5% of the sample goes to the ten largest clones.

Measured from the cysteine to the phenylalanine, the CDR3 is 16 residues long. Kept here is only the CDR3 DNA, which spans 48 bases and is read in frame from base 1. Trimming takes 3 bases off V and 0 bases off J; junction bases not matched to a gene: 1. From a lookup of the germline V gene (reference sequence), CDR1 and CDR2 are GTSNPN and SVGIG. What the study reported, not specific to this receptor: The earlier analysis of some 560 of the donors excluded 15 to 20 rarely observed V segments, including chromosome 9 orphons, because counts were too low. A further reported finding was that TCR beta sequences accurately predicted the HLA-A and HLA-B alleles for most subjects in the first cohort. In a later analysis, HLA-associated TCR beta chains were found to be more clonally expanded and to have lower generation probabilities than equally common non-associated chains. The study listed 150 to 200 TCR beta chains as associated with cytomegalovirus. When HLA alleles, especially DR and DQ, strongly co-occurred, attributing TCR associations to individual alleles was difficult. In an earlier analysis of more than 450 of the donors, most TCR beta V segments were observed in productive rearrangements about 87% or about 30% of the time, broadly matching IMGT annotations. Correlated functional status among segregating V segments might reflect linkage disequilibrium, but an unknown experimental factor could not be ruled out. Because the 87-base-pair reads could not distinguish some IMGT-functional V segments, including TRBV6-2 and TRBV6-3, those segments were excluded. Specific HLA alleles were associated with 15,000 to 20,000 TCR beta sequences at a false discovery rate of 0.05 in a later analysis. A later genetic analysis reported fewer N-insertions in productive TCRs among donors in an Asian-associated ancestry cluster than the roughly 620-donor mean. Three of the identified cytomegalovirus-associated TCR beta chains were confirmed in vitro to be specific for cytomegalovirus antigens. For the cohort, immune exposure information was limited to CMV serostatus. The cohort was sequenced for TCR beta chains only, and without alpha or paired-chain data the features that could be detected were limited. The classifier was reported to diagnose cytomegalovirus status with high specificity and sensitivity in both the original and validation cohorts. A cluster of highly shared sequence variants was judged likely to be a technical artifact of the sequencing pipeline. HLA typing was unavailable for some donors at each locus, so association tests used only the typed subset. The authors suggested that the approach could potentially be extended to other disease states and immunological phenotypes. According to a later analysis, most CMV-associated TCR beta chains appeared to be HLA-restricted, and the HLA associations seemed to be driven largely by CMV exposure. According to a later analysis, TCR association rates differed among HLA loci, with DRB1 alleles showing the most associated TCRs and HLA-C alleles showing the fewest. According to a later analysis, parvovirus B19, influenza, CMV and Epstein-Barr virus appeared linked to several top co-occurrence clusters. A later genetic analysis associated a missense DCLRE1C variant with V-gene and J-gene trimming of TCR beta chains, and an independent cohort replicated the association. Roughly uniform sequencing depth across donors was assumed in presence/absence analyses, although this assumption may not hold. Most TCR sequences were observed very rarely across donors, whereas some public TCRs were present in many individuals.

The cohort was made up of hundreds of healthy bone marrow donors. All cohort members were sampled while nominally healthy, although unrecorded immune exposures were likely present. The donor was CMV seronegative and was included in the group of a few hundred seronegative cohort members. Every donor gave a peripheral blood sample, and the peripheral blood mononuclear cells from that sample were used for TCR beta sequencing. The Qiagen DNeasy Blood Extraction Kit was used to extract genomic DNA from the blood cell samples. The sequenced material came from PBMCs. The TCR comes from a girl aged 10 to 17 in good health and CMV-seronegative. The chain couples TRBV30 to TRBJ2-1, with 14 bases matching TRBD2. CDR3 reads: CAWRGTSGSSYNEQFF. The sequence in DNA is TGTGCCTGGAGGGGGACTAGCGGGAGCTCCTACAATGAGCAGTTCTTC.